This TCR beta chain was profiled in a study of T cell changes during pregnancy in multiple sclerosis. Sequenced by immunoSEQ multiplex PCR; TCRdb stores in-frame clones only, minus some. The sample has around 56,000 clones, roughly nine tenths seen once. The germline CDR1 and CDR2 sequences are GTSNPN and SVGIG (reference sequence). The V end was cut by 3 bases, the J end by 6 bases, with 21 bases between. This CDR3 spans 16 amino acids. The TCR originated in a female donor with multiple sclerosis, enrolled in a pregnancy study. Sample: CD4+ T cells from peripheral blood mononuclear cells, taken in the third trimester of pregnancy. This chain joins TRBV30 and TRBJ1-5, with a possible D match to TRBD1 (5 bases). The CDR3 DNA reads TGTGCCTGGAGGAATCCGGGAGCCTTGGGGGGTCAGCCCCAGCATTTT. Translated: CAWRNPGALGGQPQHF.